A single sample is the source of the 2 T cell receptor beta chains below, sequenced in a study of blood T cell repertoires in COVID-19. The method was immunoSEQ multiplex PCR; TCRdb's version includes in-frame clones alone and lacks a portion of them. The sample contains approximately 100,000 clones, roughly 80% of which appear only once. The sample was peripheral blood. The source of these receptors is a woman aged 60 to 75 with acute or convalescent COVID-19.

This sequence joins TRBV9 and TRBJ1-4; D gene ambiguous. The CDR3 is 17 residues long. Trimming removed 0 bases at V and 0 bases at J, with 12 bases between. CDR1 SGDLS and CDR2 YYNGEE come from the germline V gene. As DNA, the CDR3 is TGTGCCAGCAGCGTAGGTTCGAGGTGGGCAACTAATGAAAAACTGTTTTTT. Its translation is CASSVGSRWATNEKLFF.

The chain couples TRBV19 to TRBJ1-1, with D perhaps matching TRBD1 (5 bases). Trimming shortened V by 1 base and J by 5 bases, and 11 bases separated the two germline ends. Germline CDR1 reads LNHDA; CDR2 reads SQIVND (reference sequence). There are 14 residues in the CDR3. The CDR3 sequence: CASSIGWEGTEAFF. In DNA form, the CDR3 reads TGTGCCAGTAGTATAGGTTGGGAGGGGACTGAAGCTTTCTTT.